The 5 T cell receptor beta chains given below trace back to one sample, sequenced in a study of blood T cells in healthy people across ages. Together with a sample-barcoded 5' primer, a J-beta primer mix was included in a second PCR lasting 7 to 11 cycles. TCRdb re-called the 5' RACE reads with MiXCR, one entry per CDR3 protein. Of about 810,000 distinct CDR3 sequences listed, roughly 40% are singletons. What was sequenced was blood. The receptors originated from a man younger than 35 in good health.

This chain joins TRBV9 and TRBJ1-3, with D possibly being TRBD1 (6 bases). The V and J ends lost 0 bases and 6 bases respectively, with 13 bases between them. The CDR3 loop spans 15 amino acids. Germline CDR1 is SGDLS and CDR2 is YYNGEE. In DNA form, the CDR3 reads TGTGCCAGCAGCGTAGAGGGGCAGGGGAAAAACACCATATATTTT. Protein: CASSVEGQGKNTIYF.

This clonotype has more than one count but fewer than ten. V is TRBV20-1 and J is TRBJ2-3, with 10 bases matching TRBD2. Per germline, CDR1 DFQATT and CDR2 SNEGSKA (reference sequence). Trimming removed 5 bases from V and 1 base from J; junction bases left unmatched: 6. This CDR3 comprises 15 residues. In DNA, the CDR3 is TGCAGTGCTTCCTCCGGGACTAGCGGCACAGATACGCAGTATTTT. Translating it yields CSASSGTSGTDTQYF.

The chain links TRBV24-1 to TRBJ2-3; D is ambiguous. Trimming took 2 bases from V and 1 from J, leaving 9 bases between them. CDR1 and CDR2 from the germline V gene are KGHDR and SFDVKD. The CDR3 contains 15 residues. The CDR3 sequence: CATSDSQDRTDTQYF. The CDR3, as DNA: TGTGCCACCAGTGATTCTCAGGACCGCACAGATACGCAGTATTTT.

The chain links TRBV9 to TRBJ1-2; TRBD1 is a possible D gene (6 bases). CDR3 length: 14 residues. The V gene's germline CDR1 is SGDLS and CDR2 YYNGEE. V lost 0 bases to trimming and J lost 4 bases, with 10 bases between them. CDR3 sequence: CASSVATGAYGYTF. The CDR3, as DNA: TGTGCCAGCAGCGTAGCTACGGGGGCCTATGGCTACACCTTC.

At least ten counts were recorded for this clonotype. The chain combines TRBV29-1 with TRBJ2-7; 10 nucleotides match TRBD1. V dropped 0 bases and J dropped 2; count of bases not matched to a gene: 1. The germline CDR1 and CDR2 sequences are SQVTM and ANQGSEA. The CDR3 is made up of 14 amino acids. The CDR3 nucleotides are TGCAGCGTTGAAGAAGGGACAGGGGCCTACGAGCAGTACTTC. It yields the protein CSVEEGTGAYEQYF.